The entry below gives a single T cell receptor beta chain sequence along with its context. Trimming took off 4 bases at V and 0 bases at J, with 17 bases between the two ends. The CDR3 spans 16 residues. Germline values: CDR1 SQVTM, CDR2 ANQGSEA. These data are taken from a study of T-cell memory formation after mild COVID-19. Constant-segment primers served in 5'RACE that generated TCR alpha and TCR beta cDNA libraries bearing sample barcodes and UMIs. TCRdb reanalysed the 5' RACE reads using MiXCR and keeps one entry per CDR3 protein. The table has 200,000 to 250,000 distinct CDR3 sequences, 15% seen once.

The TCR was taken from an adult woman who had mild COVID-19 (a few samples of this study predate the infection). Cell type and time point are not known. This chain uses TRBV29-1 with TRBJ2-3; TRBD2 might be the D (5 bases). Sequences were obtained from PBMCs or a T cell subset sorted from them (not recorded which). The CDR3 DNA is TGCAGCGTTGCGTTCGGCGGGCCCCTTAGCACAGATACGCAGTATTTT. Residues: CSVAFGGPLSTDTQYF.